The source of this T cell receptor beta chain is a study of OX40 agonist ivuxolimab in advanced cancers. Study-wide context: The dose of intravenous ivuxolimab that patients received every 2 weeks ranged from 0.01 to 10 mg/kg.

The CDR3 is made up of 14 amino acids. Germline lookup yields CDR1 MDHEN and CDR2 SYDVKM. Deletions cut 5 bases from V and 7 bases from J, with 18 bases between. With autoimmune disease history or systemic immunosuppression, patients were excluded. Sequencing used immunoSEQ multiplex PCR; TCRdb keeps in-frame clones, though not all of them. The sample holds approximately 48,000 clones, over 70% seen once. Study outcomes and limitations: On average, CD8+ T cells had more expanded clones than CD4+.

Remarks on this clone: Its antigen is undetermined.

The J gene is TRBJ2-7, the V gene TRBV28; TRBD1 is a possible D gene (6 bases). The source material was CD4+ or CD8+ T cells sorted from blood, sampled in a trial of the OX40 agonist ivuxolimab. The source of this sequence is an adult with an advanced solid tumor such as melanoma, head and neck, liver or kidney cancer. In DNA form, the CDR3 reads TGTGCCAGCAGTCCACCTAGGGGGTTTCGGGAGCAGTACTTC. Its protein product is CASSPPRGFREQYF.